This T cell receptor beta chain is from a study of cytomegalovirus exposure and HLA in healthy donors. This clone was picked up a small number of times. Its antigen is still unknown. Trimming shortened V by 4 bases and J by 1 base, and 11 bases separated the two germline ends. CDR3 length: 14 residues. Per germline, CDR1 LGHNA and CDR2 YNFKEQ. In the PCR, 60 Vbeta and 13 Jbeta primers were used. Only in-frame clones appear in the TCRdb table, and some are missing; sequencing was by immunoSEQ multiplex PCR. The sample records 200,000 to 250,000 clones, roughly 84% being singletons. Study results and caveats: Later genetic work tied a missense DCLRE1C variant to beta-chain V and J trimming. Judged likely to be a sequencing artifact was a cluster of highly shared sequence variants. TCR beta chains numbering 164 were designated cytomegalovirus-associated.

Regarding donors, all were healthy bone marrow donors. The rearrangement joins TRBV4-2 to TRBJ2-7; D is undetermined. Sequencing input: PBMCs. This clonotype was obtained from a boy younger than 10 in good health and CMV-seronegative. The CDR3 DNA reads TGTGCCAGCAGCCCTCCGACGGGTTCCTACGAGCAGTACTTC. It translates to CASSPPTGSYEQYF.